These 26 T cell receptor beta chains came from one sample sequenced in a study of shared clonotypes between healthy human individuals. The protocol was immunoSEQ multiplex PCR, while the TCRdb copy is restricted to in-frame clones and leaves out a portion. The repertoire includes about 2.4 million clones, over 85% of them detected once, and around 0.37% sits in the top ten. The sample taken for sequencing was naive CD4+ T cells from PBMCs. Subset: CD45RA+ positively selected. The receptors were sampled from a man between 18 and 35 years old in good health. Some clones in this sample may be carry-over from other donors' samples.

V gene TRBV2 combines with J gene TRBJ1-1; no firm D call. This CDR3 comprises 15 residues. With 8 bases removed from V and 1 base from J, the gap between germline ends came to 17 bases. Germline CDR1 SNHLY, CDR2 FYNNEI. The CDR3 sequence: CASALFGAGNTEAFF. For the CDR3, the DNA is TGTGCCAGCGCCCTTTTTGGTGCAGGGAACACTGAAGCTTTCTTT.

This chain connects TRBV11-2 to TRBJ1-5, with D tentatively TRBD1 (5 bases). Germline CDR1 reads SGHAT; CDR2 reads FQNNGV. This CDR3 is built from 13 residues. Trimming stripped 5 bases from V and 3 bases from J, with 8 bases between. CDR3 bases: TGTGCCAGCAGCCGGGACGACAATCAGCCCCAGCATTTT. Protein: CASSRDDNQPQHF.

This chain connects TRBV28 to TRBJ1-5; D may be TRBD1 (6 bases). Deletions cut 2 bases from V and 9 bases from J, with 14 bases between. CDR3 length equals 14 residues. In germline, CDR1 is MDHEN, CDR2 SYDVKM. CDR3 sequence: CASSLDGGSGPQHF. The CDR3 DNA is TGTGCCAGCAGTTTAGATGGGGGCTCGGGGCCCCAGCATTTT. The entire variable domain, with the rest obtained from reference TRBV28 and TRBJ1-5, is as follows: DVKVTQSSRYLVKRTGEKVFLECVQDMDHENMFWYRQDPGLGLRLIYFSYDVKMKEKGDIPEGYSVSREKKERFSLILESASTNQTSMYLCASSLDGGSGPQHFGDGTRLSIL.

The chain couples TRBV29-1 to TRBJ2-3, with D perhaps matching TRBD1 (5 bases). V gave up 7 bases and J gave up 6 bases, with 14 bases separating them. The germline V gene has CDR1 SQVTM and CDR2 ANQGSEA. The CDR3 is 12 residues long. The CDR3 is CSAPAPGDTQYF. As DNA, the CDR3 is TGCAGCGCCCCCGCCCCAGGGGATACGCAGTATTTT.

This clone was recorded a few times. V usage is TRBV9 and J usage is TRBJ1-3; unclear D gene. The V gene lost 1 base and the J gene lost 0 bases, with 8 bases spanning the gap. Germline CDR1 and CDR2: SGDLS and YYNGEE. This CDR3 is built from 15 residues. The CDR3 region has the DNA TGTGCCAGCAGCGTAACGCGAAGCTCTGGAAACACCATATATTTT. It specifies CASSVTRSSGNTIYF.

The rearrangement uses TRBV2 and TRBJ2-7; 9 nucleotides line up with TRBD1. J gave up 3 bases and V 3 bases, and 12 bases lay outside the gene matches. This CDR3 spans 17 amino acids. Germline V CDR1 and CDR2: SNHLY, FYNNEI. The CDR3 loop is CASSDPIHLTGGYEQYF. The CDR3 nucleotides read TGTGCCAGCAGTGACCCCATCCATTTGACAGGGGGCTACGAGCAGTACTTC.

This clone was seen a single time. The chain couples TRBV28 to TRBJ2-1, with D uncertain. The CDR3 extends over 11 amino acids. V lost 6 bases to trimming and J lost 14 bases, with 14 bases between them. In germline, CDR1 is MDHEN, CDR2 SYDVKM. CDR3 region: CASRAKDGEFF. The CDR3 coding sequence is TGTGCCAGCAGGGCCAAGGATGGCGAGTTCTTC.

CDR3 loop: CASSPGNSGNTGELFF. DNA of the CDR3: TGCGCCAGCAGCCCCGGTAATAGCGGCAACACCGGGGAGCTGTTTTTT. The chain has TRBV5-1 and TRBJ2-2; possible D gene TRBD2, 6 bases. This CDR3 contains 16 residues. The V gene's germline CDR1 is SGHRS and CDR2 YFSETQ. V was trimmed by 4 bases and J by 2 bases, leaving 15 bases between them.

In nucleotides, the CDR3 is TGTGCCAGCAGTCACAGCGGGCGGAACACCGGGGAGCTGTTTTTT. This gives the protein CASSHSGRNTGELFF. V gene TRBV28 combines with J gene TRBJ2-2; a weak D match, TRBD2 (6 bases). This CDR3 is built from 15 residues. Between the trimmed V and J ends, which lost 5 bases and 1 base, there was a span of 11 bases. The germline V gene encodes CDR1 MDHEN and CDR2 SYDVKM.

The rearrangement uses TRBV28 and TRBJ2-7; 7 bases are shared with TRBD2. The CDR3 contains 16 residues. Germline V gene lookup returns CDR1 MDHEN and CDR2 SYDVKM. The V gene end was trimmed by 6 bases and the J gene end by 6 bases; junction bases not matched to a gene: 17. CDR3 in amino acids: CASSPRGRGVVGEQYF. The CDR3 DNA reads TGTGCCAGCAGCCCCCGGGGGAGGGGAGTAGTGGGCGAGCAGTACTTC.

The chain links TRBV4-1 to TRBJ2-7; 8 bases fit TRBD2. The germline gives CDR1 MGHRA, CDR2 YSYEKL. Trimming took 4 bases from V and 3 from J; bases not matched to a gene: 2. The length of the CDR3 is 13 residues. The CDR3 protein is CASSPAGVYEQYF. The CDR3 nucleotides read TGCGCCAGCAGCCCAGCGGGAGTCTACGAGCAGTACTTC.

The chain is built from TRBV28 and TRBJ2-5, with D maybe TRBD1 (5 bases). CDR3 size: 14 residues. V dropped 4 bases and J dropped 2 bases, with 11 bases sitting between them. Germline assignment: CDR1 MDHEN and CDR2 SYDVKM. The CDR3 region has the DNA TGTGCCAGCAGTTCTCTACGGACACAAGAGACCCAGTACTTC. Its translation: CASSSLRTQETQYF. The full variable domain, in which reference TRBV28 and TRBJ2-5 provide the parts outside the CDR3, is DVKVTQSSRYLVKRTGEKVFLECVQDMDHENMFWYRQDPGLGLRLIYFSYDVKMKEKGDIPEGYSVSREKKERFSLILESASTNQTSMYLCASSSLRTQETQYFGPGTRLLVL.

The CDR3 nucleotides read TGCGCCAGCAGTGACAGACTAGCGGGATGGGGAACAGATACGCAGTATTTT. Translated, it gives CASSDRLAGWGTDTQYF. The chain recombines TRBV5-1 with TRBJ2-3, with 11 bases fitting TRBD2. J lost 3 bases, V lost 5 bases, and 11 bases had no gene match. Germline V CDR1 and CDR2: SGHRS, YFSETQ. The CDR3 is 17 amino acids. Supplemented by reference TRBV5-1 and TRBJ2-3, the full variable domain reads KAGVTQTPRYLIKTRGQQVTLSCSPISGHRSVSWYQQTPGQGLQFLFEYFSETQRNKGNFPGRFSGRQFSNSRSEMNVSTLELGDSALYLCASSDRLAGWGTDTQYFGPGTRLTVL.

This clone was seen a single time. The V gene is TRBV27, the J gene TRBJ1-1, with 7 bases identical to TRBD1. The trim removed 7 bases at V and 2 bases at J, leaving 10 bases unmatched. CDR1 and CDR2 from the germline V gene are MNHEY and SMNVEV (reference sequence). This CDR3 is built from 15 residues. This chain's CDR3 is CASNPQGGFNTEAFF. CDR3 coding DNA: TGTGCCAGCAACCCCCAGGGGGGTTTCAACACTGAAGCTTTCTTT.

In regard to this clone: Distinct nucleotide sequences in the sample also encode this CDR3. The CDR3 region is CASGAGNEKLFF. The CDR3 nucleotides are TGTGCCAGCGGGGCCGGGAATGAAAAACTGTTTTTT. The chain joins TRBV28 to TRBJ1-4; D may be TRBD1 (5 bases). V dropped 8 bases and J dropped 5 bases, with 9 bases sitting between them. This CDR3 contains 12 residues. The germline CDR1 and CDR2 sequences are MDHEN and SYDVKM.

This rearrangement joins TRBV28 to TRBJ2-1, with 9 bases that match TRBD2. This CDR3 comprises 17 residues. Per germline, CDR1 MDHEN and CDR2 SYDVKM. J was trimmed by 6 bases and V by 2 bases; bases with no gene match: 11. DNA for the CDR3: TGTGCCAGCAGTTTAGCGACTAGCGGAAAGAGGGGCAATGAGCAGTTCTTC. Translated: CASSLATSGKRGNEQFF.

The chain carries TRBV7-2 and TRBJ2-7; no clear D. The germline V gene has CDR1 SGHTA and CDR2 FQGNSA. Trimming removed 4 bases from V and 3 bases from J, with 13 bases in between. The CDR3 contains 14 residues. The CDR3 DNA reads TGTGCCAGCAGCTCCTTGGAGACTCTCTACGAGCAGTACTTC. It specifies CASSSLETLYEQYF.

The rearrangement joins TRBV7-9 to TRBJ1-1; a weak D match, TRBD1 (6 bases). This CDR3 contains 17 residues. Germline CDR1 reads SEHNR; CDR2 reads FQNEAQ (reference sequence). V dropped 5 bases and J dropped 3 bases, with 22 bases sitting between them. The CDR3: CASSAAGVKRLYTEAFF. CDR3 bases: TGTGCCAGCAGCGCCGCAGGGGTAAAACGGTTATACACTGAAGCTTTCTTT.

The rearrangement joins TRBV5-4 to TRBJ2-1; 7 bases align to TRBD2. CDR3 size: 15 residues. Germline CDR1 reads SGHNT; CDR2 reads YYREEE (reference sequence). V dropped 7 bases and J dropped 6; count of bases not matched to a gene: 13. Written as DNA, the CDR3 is TGTGCCAGCGGATCCAGGGCGGGAGATCTCAATGAGCAGTTCTTC. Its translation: CASGSRAGDLNEQFF.

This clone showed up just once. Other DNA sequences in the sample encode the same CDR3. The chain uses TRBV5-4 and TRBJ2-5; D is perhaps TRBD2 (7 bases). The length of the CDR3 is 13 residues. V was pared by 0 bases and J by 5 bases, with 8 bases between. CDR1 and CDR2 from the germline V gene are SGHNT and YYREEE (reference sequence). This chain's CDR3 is CASSLEGGETQYF. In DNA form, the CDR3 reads TGTGCCAGCAGCTTGGAGGGGGGGGAGACCCAGTACTTC.

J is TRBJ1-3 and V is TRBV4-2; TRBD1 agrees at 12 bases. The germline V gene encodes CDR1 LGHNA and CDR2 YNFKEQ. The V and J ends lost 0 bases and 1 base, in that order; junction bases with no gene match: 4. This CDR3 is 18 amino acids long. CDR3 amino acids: CASSQEPGQGASGNTIYF. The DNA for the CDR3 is TGTGCCAGCAGCCAAGAGCCGGGACAGGGGGCATCTGGAAACACCATATATTTT.

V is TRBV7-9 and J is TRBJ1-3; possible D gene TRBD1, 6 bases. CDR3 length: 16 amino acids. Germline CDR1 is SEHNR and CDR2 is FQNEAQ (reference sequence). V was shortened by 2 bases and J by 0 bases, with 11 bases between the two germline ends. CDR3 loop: CASSLPRGDSGNTIYF. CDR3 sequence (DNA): TGTGCCAGCAGCTTACCCAGGGGAGACTCTGGAAACACCATATATTTT.

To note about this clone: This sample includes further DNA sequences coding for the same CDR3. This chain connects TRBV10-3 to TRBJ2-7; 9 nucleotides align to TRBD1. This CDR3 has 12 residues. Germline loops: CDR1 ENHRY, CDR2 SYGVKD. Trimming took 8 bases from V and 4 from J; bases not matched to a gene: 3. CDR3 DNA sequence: TGTGCCATCGGGACAGGGCTATACGAGCAGTACTTC. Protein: CAIGTGLYEQYF.

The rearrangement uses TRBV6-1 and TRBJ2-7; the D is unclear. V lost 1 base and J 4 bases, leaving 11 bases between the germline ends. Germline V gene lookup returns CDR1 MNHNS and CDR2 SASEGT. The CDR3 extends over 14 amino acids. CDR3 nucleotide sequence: TGTGCCAGCAGTGAAGGTGGGCAATTATACGAGCAGTACTTC. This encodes CASSEGGQLYEQYF.

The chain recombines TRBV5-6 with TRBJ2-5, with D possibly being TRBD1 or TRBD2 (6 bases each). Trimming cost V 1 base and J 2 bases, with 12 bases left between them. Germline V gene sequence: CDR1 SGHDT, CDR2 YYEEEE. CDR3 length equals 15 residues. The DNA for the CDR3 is TGTGCCAGCAGCTTGCCGGGGGCAGTTCAAGAGACCCAGTACTTC. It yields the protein CASSLPGAVQETQYF.

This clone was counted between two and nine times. The CDR3, as DNA: TGTGCCAGCAGCTTAGTTGAGGGGTCTGAAGCTTTCTTT. Its protein product is CASSLVEGSEAFF. V usage is TRBV7-2 and J usage is TRBJ1-1; D perhaps matches TRBD1 (5 bases). Trimming cost V 1 base and J 6 bases, with 9 bases left between them. CDR1 and CDR2 from the germline V gene are SGHTA and FQGNSA. The CDR3 totals 13 residues.